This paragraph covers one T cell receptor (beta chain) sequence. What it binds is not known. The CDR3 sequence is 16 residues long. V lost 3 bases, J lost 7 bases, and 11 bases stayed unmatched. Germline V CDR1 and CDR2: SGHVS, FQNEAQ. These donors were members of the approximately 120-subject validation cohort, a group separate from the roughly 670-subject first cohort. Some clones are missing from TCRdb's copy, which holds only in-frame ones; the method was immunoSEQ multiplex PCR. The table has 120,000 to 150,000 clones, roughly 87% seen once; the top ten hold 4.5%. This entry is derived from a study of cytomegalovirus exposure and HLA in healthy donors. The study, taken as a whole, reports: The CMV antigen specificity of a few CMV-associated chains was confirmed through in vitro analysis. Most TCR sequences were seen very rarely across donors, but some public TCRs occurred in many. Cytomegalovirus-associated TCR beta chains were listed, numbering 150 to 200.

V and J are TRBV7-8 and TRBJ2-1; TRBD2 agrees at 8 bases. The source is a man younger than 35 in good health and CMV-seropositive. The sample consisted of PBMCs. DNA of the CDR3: TGTGCCAGCAGCTTTATTAGCGGGGCCTATGGGAATGAGCAGTTCTTC. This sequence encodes CASSFISGAYGNEQFF.